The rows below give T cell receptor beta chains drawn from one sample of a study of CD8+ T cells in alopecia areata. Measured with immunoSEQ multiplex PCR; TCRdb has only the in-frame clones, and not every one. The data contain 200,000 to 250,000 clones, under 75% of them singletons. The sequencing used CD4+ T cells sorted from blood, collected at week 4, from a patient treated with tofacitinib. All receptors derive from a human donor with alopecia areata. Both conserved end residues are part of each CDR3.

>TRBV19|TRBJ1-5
CASSIRTATRSNQPQHF
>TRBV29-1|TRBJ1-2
CSVELPENYGYTF
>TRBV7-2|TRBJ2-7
CASSTRQTYEQYF
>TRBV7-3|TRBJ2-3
CASSPIGLATDTQYF
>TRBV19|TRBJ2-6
CASSQDSGANVLTF
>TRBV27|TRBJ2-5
CASSPGTSGGFGETQYF
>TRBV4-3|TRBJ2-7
CASSQDALRSYEQYF
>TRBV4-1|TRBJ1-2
CASSQVGGDGYTF
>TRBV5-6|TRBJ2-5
CASSLSGLAGIQETQYF
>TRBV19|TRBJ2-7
CASSRQGTRTTYEQYF
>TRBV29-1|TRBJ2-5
CSVTTSSETQYF
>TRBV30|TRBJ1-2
CAWSVSPAGGNYGYTF
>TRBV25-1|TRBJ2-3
CASTSLAGLSDTQYF
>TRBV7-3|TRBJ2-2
CASNPSGGTGELFF
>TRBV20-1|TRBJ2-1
CSAISGNEQFF
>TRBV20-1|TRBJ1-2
CSAKDGYTF
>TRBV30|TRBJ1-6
CAWSEWKIGAANSPLHF
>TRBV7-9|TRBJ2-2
CASSLVGPTGELFF
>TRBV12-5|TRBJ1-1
CASKRTTEAFF
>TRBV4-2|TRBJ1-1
CASSQGDRENTEAFF
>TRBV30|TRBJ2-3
CAWARDGGTNTDTQYF
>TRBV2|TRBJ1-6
CASSVTGGAGSPLHF
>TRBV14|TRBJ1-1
CASSPSGNTGPEAFF
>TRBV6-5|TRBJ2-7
CASISGNSYEQYF
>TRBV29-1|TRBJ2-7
CSVELRDRVSYEQYF
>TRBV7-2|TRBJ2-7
CASSPYVGGGSYEQYF